What follows describes a single TCR beta chain. Its specificity is not known. Hyperthyroidism was newly diagnosed in patients aged 18 to 65 (duration under 2 months). Isolation of PBMCs was performed on about 9.9 ml fresh peripheral blood. The data are from a study of T cells in Graves' hyperthyroidism and ophthalmopathy. CDR1 is LNHDA and CDR2 is SQIVND in the germline V gene (reference sequence). The CDR3 loop spans 16 amino acids. The germline V and J ends were trimmed by 4 bases and 2 bases, with 15 bases remaining between them. Findings and limits, study-wide: Patients with ophthalmopathy were separated from those with stable hyperthyroidism by a 13 V-J model. Most expanded thyroid clonotypes above 0.001 also appeared in blood.

The source material, RNA transcripts, was used to amplify TCR beta CDR3 regions. First-round RT-PCR of the TCR CDR3 relied on the HTBI primer set. A single record per CDR3 protein comes from TCRdb applying MiXCR to the multiplex PCR reads. The repertoire holds hundreds of thousands of distinct CDR3 sequences, 35% to 45% seen once, with 8.9% in the top ten. V gene TRBV19 combines with J gene TRBJ1-3; D call uncertain. Sequenced input: blood. The TCR sequence derives from a man aged 18 to 35 with Graves' hyperthyroidism. CDR3 DNA sequence: TGTGCCAGTAGTACCCTGGGAGCCCGTCCTGGAAACACCATATATTTT. Translating gives CASSTLGARPGNTIYF.